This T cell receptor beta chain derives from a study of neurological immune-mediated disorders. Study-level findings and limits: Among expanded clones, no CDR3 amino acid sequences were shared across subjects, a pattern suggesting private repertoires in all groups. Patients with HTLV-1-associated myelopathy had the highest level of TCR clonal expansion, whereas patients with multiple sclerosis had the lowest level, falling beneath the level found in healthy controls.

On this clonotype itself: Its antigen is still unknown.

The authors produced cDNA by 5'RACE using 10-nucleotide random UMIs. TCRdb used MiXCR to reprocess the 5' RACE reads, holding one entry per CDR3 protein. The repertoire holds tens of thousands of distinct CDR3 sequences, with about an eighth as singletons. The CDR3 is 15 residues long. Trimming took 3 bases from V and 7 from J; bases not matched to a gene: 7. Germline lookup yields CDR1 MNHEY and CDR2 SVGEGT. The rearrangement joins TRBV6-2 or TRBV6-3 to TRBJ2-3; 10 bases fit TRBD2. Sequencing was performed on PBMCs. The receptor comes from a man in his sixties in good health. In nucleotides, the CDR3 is TGTGCCAGCAGTTATAGGAGCGGGGGGGCAAATACGCAGTATTTT. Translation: CASSYRSGGANTQYF.